In its sample, the clone carrying this T cell receptor (beta chain) was seen a few times. Antigen: not known. CDR3 length equals 14 residues. The germline V gene encodes CDR1 MDHEN and CDR2 SYDVKM. Trimming removed 11 bases from V and 8 bases from J, with 24 bases in between. This entry comes from a study of T cells after yellow fever vaccination. Findings and limits, study-wide: Though weaker, the secondary response peaked faster, on day 5 versus 15. Most primary-vaccination clones reappeared after the booster (96% CD4, approximately 88% CD8).

MiXCR was run by TCRdb on the 5' RACE reads, yielding one entry per CDR3 protein. The table shows around 320,000 distinct CDR3 sequences, with around 4.5% occurring only once. J is TRBJ1-2 and V is TRBV28; D remains ambiguous. The source is a man aged 18 to 35 who received the YFV17D yellow fever vaccine. Here the sequenced sample was PBMCs, taken 15 days after the yellow fever booster vaccination. The CDR3 protein is CAGGLSNVAGGYTF. CDR3 nucleotide sequence: TGTGCCGGAGGGTTGTCCAACGTTGCGGGGGGCTACACCTTC.